This T cell receptor (beta chain) was captured in a study of cytomegalovirus exposure and HLA in healthy donors. Study-level findings and limits: According to the study, around 180 TCR beta chains were cytomegalovirus-associated.

The CDR3 contains 17 residues. Germline CDR1 SGDLS, CDR2 YYNGEE. V shed 4 bases and J 2 bases; nucleotides not matched to a gene: 7. Comments on this clone: Antigen specificity is unknown.

The PCR made use of 60 Vbeta and 13 Jbeta primers. Sequencing used immunoSEQ multiplex PCR; TCRdb keeps in-frame clones, though not all of them. The data contain 130,000 to 150,000 clones, more than 70% of them seen just once; the ten biggest clones take up 4.5% to 6%. Though nominally healthy at sampling, donors likely had unrecorded immune exposures. The receptor was derived from a woman aged 50 to 65 in good health and CMV-seronegative. The genes are TRBV9 and TRBJ2-3; 13 bases map to TRBD2. The sequencing input was PBMCs. CDR3 nucleotide sequence: TGTGCCAGCAGCCCCTGGACTAGCGGGGGATACACAGATACGCAGTATTTT. Residues: CASSPWTSGGYTDTQYF.